This entry lists 2 T cell receptor beta chains sequenced from one sample in a study of T cells after posttransplantation cyclophosphamide. Some clones are missing from TCRdb's copy, which holds only in-frame ones; the method was immunoSEQ multiplex PCR. Here the sample spans 50,000 to 65,000 clones, about 82% being singletons. Sequencing input: PBMCs. All receptors derive from a man aged 25 to 45 with a blood cancer, CMV-positive, and with a related stem cell donor.

This chain joins TRBV11-2 and TRBJ2-5; 10 bases map to TRBD1. The V gene's germline CDR1 is SGHAT and CDR2 FQNNGV. The V segment lost 2 bases and the J segment 3 bases; nucleotides outside the gene matches: 6. There are 16 residues in the CDR3. The CDR3 nucleotides read TGTGCCAGCAGCTTATTCGGGACAGGGGTAAAAGAGACCCAGTACTTC. This translates into CASSLFGTGVKETQYF.

A few counts support this clone. This chain joins TRBV5-6 and TRBJ1-2, with D possibly TRBD1 on 6 matching bases. The V gene lost 4 bases and the J gene lost 0 bases, with 16 bases spanning the gap. Germline V lookup: CDR1 SGHDT, CDR2 YYEEEE. The CDR3 covers 16 residues. The CDR3 region is CASSLMRQATNYGYTF. The CDR3 nucleotides are TGTGCCAGCAGCCTGATGCGACAGGCAACTAACTATGGCTACACCTTC.